This T cell receptor beta chain was captured in a study of T cells in Graves' hyperthyroidism and ophthalmopathy (dated by TCRdb to 2018 to 2020). In the study overall: Peripheral blood samples were taken at the time of initial diagnosis, prior to any treatment. To identify TCR V-J signatures that set the groups apart, the researchers used a discovery cohort of 95 to 100 patients, made up of some 41 with Graves' ophthalmopathy and some 56 with stable Graves' hyperthyroidism. Prospective prediction of ophthalmopathy was tested in an independent validation cohort consisting of roughly 19 hyperthyroidism patients and more than 15 patients who later progressed to ophthalmopathy. For training and testing, the approximately 97 patients in the discovery cohort were randomly divided in a 7:3 ratio. In over five Graves' hyperthyroidism patients, the study also compared T-cell repertoires from thyroid tissue with T-cell repertoires from blood. After sampling, hyperthyroidism patients received methimazole starting at 30 mg daily, and ophthalmopathy patients received high-dose intravenous methylprednisolone. The paper describes TCR Vbeta CDR3 sequencing of some 130 peripheral blood samples, made up of 43 ophthalmopathy patients, around 73 hyperthyroidism patients and around 17 progressor patients.

The paper's findings and limits, for the study overall: Most expanded thyroid clonotypes (frequency above 0.001) were also detected in blood, a finding suggesting that blood repertoires may reflect thyroid immune responses. In validation, the model predicted progression to ophthalmopathy a median of about 6 months before onset, with roughly 68% sensitivity and almost 75% specificity. No statistical method was used to fix the sample size in advance, and group allocation was not hidden from the investigators. Ophthalmopathy was separated from stable hyperthyroidism by a 13 V-J signature model, with around 88% sensitivity and around 81% specificity obtained in cross-validation and 80%/75% obtained in testing.

The CDR3 runs 15 amino acids, cysteine and phenylalanine included. Just CDR3 DNA is preserved here, 45 bases in frame from base 1. At the junction V is shortened by 6 bases and J by 0 bases; bases outside the gene matches: 6. The germline V gene sets CDR1 to SGHRS and CDR2 to YFSETQ. The TCR beta CDR3 regions were amplified from the RNA transcripts. A first-round RT-PCR of the TCR CDR3 used the HTBI primer set with the Qiagen OneStep RT-PCR kit. The libraries were constructed in a second round of multiplex PCR and then size-selected and purified. The libraries were sequenced on an Illumina HiSeq2000 using paired-end 100 bp reads. Turning to the authors' computational methods: SOAPnuke was used to process the raw data, removing reads that contained adapters or uncalled bases, had a mean Phred below 15, or lacked an exact match to the constant primer or identifier. COPE v1.2.5 was used to merge high-quality paired reads, and clonotypes were defined as unique nucleotide sequences. MiTCR v1.1 was used to align the clonotypes against IMGT TRBV, TRBD and TRBJ reference segments. Analysis was restricted to V-J combinations with a frequency above 0.0001, which covered about 99% of repertoires. A TCS score was defined as the ratio between F50 (clonal expansion) and ExV (chaos), using BLOSUM62-based TCRdist between CDR3 peptides within each V-J. Welch's t-statistics and random forest reduced fewer than 600 V-J features to 10 to 15, which were used in a naive Bayes classifier (R e1071). TCRdb cleaned the public reads at Q25 with fastp, built clones with MiXCR and kept in-frame beta chains. Entries that share a CDR3 protein sequence are merged under the most common genes and DNA. These V and J calls are TCRdb output, not the study's own analysis. Here the sample has under 350,000 distinct CDR3 sequences; roughly 15% occur a single time. The ten largest clones capture roughly 8.2% of the sample.

This clonotype was seen a few times. No cognate antigen has been identified for it. It has no much larger one-base neighbor in the sample; base qualities were not kept. A patient counted as having stable Graves' hyperthyroidism if no progression to ophthalmopathy occurred over 18 months of follow-up. Hyperthyroidism patients were newly diagnosed, had a disease duration of under 2 months, and were aged 18 to 65 years. Any patient with an uncontrolled infection, another autoimmune disease, pregnancy or lactation was excluded. Diagnoses were based on clinical symptoms, serum thyroxine and TRAb, thyroid ultrasound and orbital computed tomography. Ficoll-Paque density gradient centrifugation was used to isolate PBMCs from around 10 ml of fresh peripheral blood. Trizol reagent was used to extract total RNA, and RNA quality was then checked on an Agilent 2100 Bioanalyzer.

The origin of this receptor is a woman aged 40 to 50 with Graves' hyperthyroidism. Sequenced input: blood. The V and J genes are TRBV5-1 and TRBJ2-1; 7 central nucleotides agree with TRBD2. The sequenced DNA: TGCGCCAGCAACTTCGGCGGGAGCTCCTACAATGAGCAGTTCTTC. Its protein reads: CASNFGGSSYNEQFF.